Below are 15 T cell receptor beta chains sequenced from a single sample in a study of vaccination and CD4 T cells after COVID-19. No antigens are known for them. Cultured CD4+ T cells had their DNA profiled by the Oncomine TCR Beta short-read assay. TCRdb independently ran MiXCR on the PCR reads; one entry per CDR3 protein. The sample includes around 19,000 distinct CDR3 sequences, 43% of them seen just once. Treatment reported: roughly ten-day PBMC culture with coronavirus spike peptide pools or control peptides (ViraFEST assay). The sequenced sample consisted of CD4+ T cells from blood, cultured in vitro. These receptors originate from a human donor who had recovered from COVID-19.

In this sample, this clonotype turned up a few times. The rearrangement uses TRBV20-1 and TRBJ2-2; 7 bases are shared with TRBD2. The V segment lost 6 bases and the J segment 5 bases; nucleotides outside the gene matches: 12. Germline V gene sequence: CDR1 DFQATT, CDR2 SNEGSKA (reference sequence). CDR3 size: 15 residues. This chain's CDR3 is CSANPRELQTGELFF. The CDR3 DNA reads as TGCAGTGCCAACCCGCGGGAGTTACAGACCGGGGAGCTGTTTTTT.

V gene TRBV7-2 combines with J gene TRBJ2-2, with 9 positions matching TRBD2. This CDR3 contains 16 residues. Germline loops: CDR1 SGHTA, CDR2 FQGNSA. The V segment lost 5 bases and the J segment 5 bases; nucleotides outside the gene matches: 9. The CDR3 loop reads CASSPTGAGGTGELFF. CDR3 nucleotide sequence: TGTGCCAGCAGCCCAACCGGAGCGGGAGGAACCGGGGAGCTGTTTTTT.

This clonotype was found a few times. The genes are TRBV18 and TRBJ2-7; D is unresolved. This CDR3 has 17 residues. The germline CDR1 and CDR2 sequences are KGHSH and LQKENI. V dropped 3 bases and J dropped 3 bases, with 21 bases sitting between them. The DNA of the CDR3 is TGTGCCAGCTCACCGTACGCCTCATGGGGATTCGGCTACGAGCAGTACTTC. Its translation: CASSPYASWGFGYEQYF.

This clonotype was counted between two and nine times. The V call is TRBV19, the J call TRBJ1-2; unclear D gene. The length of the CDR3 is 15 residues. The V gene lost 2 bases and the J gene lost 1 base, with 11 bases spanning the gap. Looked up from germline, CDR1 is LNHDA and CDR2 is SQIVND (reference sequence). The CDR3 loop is CASSISRGFNYGYTF. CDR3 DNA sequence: TGTGCCAGTAGTATATCGCGAGGGTTTAACTATGGCTACACCTTC.

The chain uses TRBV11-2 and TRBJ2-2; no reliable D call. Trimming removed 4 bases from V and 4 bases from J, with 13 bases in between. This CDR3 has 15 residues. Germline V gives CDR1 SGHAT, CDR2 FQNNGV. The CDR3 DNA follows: TGTGCCAGCAGCTCTTGCGCGAGTAGCACCGGGGAGCTGTTTTTT. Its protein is CASSSCASSTGELFF.

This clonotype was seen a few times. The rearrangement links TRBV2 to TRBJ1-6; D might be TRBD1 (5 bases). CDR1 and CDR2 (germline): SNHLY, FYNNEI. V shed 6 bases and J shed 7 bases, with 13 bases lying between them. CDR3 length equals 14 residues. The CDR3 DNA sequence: TGTGCCAGCAGAGGGACTGGCGGAAATTCACCCCTCCACTTT. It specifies CASRGTGGNSPLHF. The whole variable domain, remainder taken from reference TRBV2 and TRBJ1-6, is EPEVTQTPSHQVTQMGQEVILRCVPISNHLYFYWYRQILGQKVEFLVSFYNNEISEKSEIFDDQFSVERPDGSNFTLKIRSTKLEDSAMYFCASRGTGGNSPLHFGNGTRLTVT.

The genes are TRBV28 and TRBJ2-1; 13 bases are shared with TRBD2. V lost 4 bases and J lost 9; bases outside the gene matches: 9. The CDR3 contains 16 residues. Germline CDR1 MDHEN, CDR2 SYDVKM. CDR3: CASSSLRTSGSGEQFF. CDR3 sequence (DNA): TGTGCCAGCAGTTCCCTGCGGACTAGCGGGAGTGGTGAGCAGTTCTTC.

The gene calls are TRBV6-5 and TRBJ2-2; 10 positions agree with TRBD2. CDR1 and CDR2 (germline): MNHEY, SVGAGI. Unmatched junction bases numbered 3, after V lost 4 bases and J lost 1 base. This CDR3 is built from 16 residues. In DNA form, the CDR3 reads TGTGCCAGCAGTTTCTTAGCGGGAGGGAACACCGGGGAGCTGTTTTTT. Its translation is CASSFLAGGNTGELFF.

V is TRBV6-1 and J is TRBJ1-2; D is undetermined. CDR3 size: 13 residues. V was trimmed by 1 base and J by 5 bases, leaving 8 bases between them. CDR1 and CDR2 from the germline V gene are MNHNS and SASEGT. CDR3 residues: CASSEGANYGYTF. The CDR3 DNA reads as TGTGCCAGCAGTGAAGGAGCAAATTATGGCTACACCTTC.

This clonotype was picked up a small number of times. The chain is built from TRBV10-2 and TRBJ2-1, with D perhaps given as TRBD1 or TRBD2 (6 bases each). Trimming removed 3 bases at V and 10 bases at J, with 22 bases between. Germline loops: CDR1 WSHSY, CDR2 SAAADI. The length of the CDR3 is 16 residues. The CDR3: CASSDFTGRGYREQFF. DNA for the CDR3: TGCGCCAGCAGTGATTTCACAGGGCGGGGATATAGGGAGCAGTTCTTC.

As DNA, the CDR3 is TGTGCCAGCAGCTTATTAGGGTCAGATACGCAGTATTTT. Protein sequence: CASSLLGSDTQYF. The V and J genes are TRBV7-2 and TRBJ2-3; no firm D call. CDR1 is SGHTA, CDR2 FQGNSA, per germline. The CDR3 is 13 residues long. V was shortened by 2 bases and J by 4 bases, with 7 bases between the two germline ends.

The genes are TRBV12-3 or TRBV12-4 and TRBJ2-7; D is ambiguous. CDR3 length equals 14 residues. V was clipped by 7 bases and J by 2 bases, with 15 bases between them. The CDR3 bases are TGTGCCAGCACCCTTTCTGAGCCACCCTACGAGCAGTACTTC. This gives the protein CASTLSEPPYEQYF.

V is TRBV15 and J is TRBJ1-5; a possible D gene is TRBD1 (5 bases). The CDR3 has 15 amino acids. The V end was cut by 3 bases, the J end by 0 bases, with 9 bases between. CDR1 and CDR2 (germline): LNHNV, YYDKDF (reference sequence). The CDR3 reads CATSRRQYSNQPQHF. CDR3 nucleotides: TGTGCCACCAGCAGGAGACAGTATAGCAATCAGCCCCAGCATTTT. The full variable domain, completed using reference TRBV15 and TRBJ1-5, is DAMVIQNPRYQVTQFGKPVTLSCSQTLNHNVMYWYQQKSSQAPKLLFHYYDKDFNNEADTPDNFQSRRPNTSFCFLDIRSPGLGDTAMYLCATSRRQYSNQPQHFGDGTRLSIL.

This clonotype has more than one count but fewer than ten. CDR3 sequence reads: CASSPTGDEQYF. The DNA of the CDR3 is TGTGCCAGCAGCCCAACAGGGGACGAGCAGTACTTC. The chain joins TRBV28 to TRBJ2-7; 7 nucleotides agree with TRBD1. CDR1 and CDR2 (germline): MDHEN, SYDVKM. This CDR3 has 12 residues. V shed 6 bases and J 5 bases; nucleotides not matched to a gene: 4.

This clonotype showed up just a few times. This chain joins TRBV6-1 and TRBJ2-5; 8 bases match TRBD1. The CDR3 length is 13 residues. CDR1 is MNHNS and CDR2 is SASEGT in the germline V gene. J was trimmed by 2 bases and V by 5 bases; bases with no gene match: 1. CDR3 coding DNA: TGTGCCAGCAGTCGACAGGGGCAAGAGACCCAGTACTTC. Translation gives CASSRQGQETQYF.